The subject of this entry is one T cell receptor beta chain. The germline gives CDR1 SEHNR, CDR2 FQNEAQ (reference sequence). The CDR3 spans 14 residues. The V gene lost 1 base and the J gene lost 8 bases, with 14 bases spanning the gap. These data are taken from a study of T cell changes during pregnancy in multiple sclerosis. Repertoires were generated with immunoSEQ multiplex PCR, while TCRdb's copy carries only in-frame clones and drops some. This table holds 85,000 to 130,000 clones, approximately 90% found once. V gene TRBV7-9 combines with J gene TRBJ1-2; D remains unclear. This sequence originates from a female donor with multiple sclerosis, enrolled in a pregnancy study. Specimen: peripheral blood, collected in the second trimester of pregnancy. The CDR3 spells CASSLGRWAFGYTF. The CDR3 DNA reads TGTGCCAGCAGCTTAGGACGGTGGGCCTTCGGCTACACCTTC.